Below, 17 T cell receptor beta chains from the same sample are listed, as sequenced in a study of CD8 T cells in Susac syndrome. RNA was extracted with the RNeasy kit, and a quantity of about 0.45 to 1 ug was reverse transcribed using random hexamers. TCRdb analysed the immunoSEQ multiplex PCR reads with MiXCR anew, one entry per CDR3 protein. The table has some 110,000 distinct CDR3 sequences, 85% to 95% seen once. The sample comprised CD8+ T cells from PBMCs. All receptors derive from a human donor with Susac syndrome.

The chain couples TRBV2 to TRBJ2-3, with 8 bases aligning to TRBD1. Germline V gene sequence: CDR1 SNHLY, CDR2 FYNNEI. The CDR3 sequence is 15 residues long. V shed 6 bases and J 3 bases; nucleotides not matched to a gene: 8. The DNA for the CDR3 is TGTGCCAGCAGCGGAGACAGGGGCGGGACAGATACGCAGTATTTT. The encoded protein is CASSGDRGGTDTQYF.

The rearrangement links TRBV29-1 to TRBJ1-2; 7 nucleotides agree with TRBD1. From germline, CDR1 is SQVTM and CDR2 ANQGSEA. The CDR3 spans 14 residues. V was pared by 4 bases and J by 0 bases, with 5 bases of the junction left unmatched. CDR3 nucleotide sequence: TGCAGCGTTGTTAACAGGGGCCCTAACTATGGCTACACCTTC. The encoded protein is CSVVNRGPNYGYTF.

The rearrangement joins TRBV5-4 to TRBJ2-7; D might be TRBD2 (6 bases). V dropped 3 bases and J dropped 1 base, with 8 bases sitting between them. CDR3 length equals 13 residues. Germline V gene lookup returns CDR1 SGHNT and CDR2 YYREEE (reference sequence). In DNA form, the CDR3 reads TGTGCCAGCAGCTGGGGGGTTTCCTACGAGCAGTACTTC. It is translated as CASSWGVSYEQYF.

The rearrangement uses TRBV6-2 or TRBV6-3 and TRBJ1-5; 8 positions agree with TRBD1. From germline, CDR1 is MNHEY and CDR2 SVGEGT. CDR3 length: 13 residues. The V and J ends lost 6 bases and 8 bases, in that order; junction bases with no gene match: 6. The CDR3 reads CASRSQGVKPQHF. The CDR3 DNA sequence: TGTGCCAGCAGGTCACAGGGGGTTAAGCCCCAGCATTTT.

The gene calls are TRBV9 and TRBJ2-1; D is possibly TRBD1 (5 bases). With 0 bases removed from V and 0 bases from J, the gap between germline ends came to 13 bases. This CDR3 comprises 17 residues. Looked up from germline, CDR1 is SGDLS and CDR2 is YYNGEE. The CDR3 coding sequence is TGTGCCAGCAGCGTAGGTAAGGGGCCCTACTCCTACAATGAGCAGTTCTTC. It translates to CASSVGKGPYSYNEQFF. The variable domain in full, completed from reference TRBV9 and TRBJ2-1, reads DSGVTQTPKHLITATGQRVTLRCSPRSGDLSVYWYQQSLDQGLQFLIQYYNGEERAKGNILERFSAQQFPDLHSELNLSSLELGDSALYFCASSVGKGPYSYNEQFFGPGTRLTVL.

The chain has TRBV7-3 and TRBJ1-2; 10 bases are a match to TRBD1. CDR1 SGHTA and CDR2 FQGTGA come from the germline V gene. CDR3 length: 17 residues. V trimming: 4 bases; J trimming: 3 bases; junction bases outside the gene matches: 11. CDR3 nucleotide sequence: TGTGCCAGCAGCTCTCATGGACAGGGGGAATCCGACTATGGCTACACCTTC. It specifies CASSSHGQGESDYGYTF.

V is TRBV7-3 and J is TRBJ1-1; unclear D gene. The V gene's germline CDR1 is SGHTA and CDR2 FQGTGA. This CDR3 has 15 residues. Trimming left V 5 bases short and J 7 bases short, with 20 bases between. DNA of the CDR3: TGTGCCAGCAGCCCCGGGCCGGCACACACCCTTGAAGCTTTCTTT. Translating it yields CASSPGPAHTLEAFF.

The CDR3 nucleotides are TGTGCCTTTGACTTGGCGGGGGAGCAGTTCTTC. Protein: CAFDLAGEQFF. The gene calls are TRBV30 and TRBJ2-1, with D perhaps matching TRBD2 (6 bases). V dropped 7 bases and J dropped 10 bases, with 14 bases sitting between them. The germline V gene has CDR1 GTSNPN and CDR2 SVGIG (reference sequence). The CDR3 sequence is 11 residues long.

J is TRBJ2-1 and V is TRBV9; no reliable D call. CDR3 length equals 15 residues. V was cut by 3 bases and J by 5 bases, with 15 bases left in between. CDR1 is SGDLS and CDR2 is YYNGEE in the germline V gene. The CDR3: CASSGQSTQNNEQFF. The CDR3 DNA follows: TGTGCCAGCAGCGGCCAGAGCACTCAGAACAATGAGCAGTTCTTC.

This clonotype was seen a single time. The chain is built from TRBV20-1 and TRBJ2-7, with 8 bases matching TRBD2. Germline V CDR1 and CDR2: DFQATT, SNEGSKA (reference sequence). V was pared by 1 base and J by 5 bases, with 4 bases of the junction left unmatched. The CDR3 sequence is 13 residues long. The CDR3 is CSARVGGAHEQYF. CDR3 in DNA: TGCAGTGCTAGAGTCGGGGGGGCTCACGAGCAGTACTTC.

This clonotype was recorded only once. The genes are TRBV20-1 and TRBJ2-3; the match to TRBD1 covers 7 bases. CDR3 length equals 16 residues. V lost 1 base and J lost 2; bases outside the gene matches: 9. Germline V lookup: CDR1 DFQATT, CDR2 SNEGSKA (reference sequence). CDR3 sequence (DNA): TGCAGTGCTAGAGTGGGTCAGGACAGGTCCACAGATACGCAGTATTTT. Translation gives CSARVGQDRSTDTQYF.

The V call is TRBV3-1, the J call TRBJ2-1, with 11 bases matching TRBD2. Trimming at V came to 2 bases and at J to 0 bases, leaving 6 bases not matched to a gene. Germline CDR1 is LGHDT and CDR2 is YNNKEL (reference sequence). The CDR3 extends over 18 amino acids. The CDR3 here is CASSQTSGGPSSYNEQFF. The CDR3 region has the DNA TGTGCCAGCAGCCAAACTAGCGGGGGTCCAAGCTCCTACAATGAGCAGTTCTTC.

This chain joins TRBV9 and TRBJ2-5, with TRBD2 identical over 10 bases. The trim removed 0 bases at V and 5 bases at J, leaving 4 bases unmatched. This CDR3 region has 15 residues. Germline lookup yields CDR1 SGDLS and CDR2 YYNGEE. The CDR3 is CASSVVSGGLETQYF. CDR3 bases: TGTGCCAGCAGCGTAGTTAGCGGGGGGCTGGAGACCCAGTACTTC.

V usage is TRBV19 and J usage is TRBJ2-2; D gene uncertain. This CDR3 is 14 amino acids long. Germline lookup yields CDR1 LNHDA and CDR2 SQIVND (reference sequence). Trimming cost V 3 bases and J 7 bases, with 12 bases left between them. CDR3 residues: CASSMAGNGGELFF. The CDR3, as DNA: TGTGCCAGTAGTATGGCTGGGAATGGCGGGGAGCTGTTTTTT.

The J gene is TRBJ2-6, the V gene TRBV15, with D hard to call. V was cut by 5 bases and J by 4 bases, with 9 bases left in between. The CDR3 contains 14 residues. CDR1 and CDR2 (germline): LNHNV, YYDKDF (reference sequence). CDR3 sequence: CATSGGTGANVLTF. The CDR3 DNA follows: TGTGCCACCAGCGGTGGAACAGGGGCCAACGTCCTGACTTTC.

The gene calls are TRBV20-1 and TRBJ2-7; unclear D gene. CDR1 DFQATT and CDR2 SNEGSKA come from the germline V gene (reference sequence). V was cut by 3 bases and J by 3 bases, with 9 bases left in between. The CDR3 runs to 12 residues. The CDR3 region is CSARGLYYEQYF. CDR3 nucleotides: TGCAGTGCTAGGGGTTTGTACTACGAGCAGTACTTC.

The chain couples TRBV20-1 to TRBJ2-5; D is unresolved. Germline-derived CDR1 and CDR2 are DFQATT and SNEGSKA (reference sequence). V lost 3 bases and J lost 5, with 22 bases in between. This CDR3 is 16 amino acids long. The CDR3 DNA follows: TGCAGTGCTAGTCTATCGTTTCTAAGTAATCGCGAGACCCAGTACTTC. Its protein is CSASLSFLSNRETQYF.